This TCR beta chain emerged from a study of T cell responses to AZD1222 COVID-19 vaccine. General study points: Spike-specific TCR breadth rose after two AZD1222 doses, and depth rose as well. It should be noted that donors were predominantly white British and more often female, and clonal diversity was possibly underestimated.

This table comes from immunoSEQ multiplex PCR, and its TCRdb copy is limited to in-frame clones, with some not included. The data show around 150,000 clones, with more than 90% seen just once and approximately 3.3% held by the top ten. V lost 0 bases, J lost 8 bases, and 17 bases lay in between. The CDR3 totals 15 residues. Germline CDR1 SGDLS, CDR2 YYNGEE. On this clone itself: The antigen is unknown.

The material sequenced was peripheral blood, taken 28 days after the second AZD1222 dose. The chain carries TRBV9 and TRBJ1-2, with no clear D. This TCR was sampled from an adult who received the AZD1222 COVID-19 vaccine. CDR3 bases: TGTGCCAGCAGCGTAGACCTGGCTGTGCAGCGAGGCTACACCTTC. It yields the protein CASSVDLAVQRGYTF.